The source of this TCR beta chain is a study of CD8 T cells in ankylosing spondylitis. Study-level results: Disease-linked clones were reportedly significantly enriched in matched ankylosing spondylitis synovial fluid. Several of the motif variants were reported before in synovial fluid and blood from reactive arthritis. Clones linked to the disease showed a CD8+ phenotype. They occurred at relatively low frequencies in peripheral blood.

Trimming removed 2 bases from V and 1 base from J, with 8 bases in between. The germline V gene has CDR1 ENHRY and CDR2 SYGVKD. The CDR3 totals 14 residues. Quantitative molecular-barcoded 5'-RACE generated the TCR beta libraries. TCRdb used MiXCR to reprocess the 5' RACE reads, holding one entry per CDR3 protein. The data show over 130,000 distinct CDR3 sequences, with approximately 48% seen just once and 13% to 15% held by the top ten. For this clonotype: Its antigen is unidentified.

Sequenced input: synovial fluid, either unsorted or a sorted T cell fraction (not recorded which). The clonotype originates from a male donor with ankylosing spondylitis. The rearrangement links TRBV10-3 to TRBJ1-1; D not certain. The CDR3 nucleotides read TGTGCCATCAGTGAGCAGAACACGAACACTGAAGCTTTCTTT. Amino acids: CAISEQNTNTEAFF.